This is a list of T cell receptor beta chains from one sample in a study of CD8 T cells in Susac syndrome. TCRdb reprocessed the immunoSEQ multiplex PCR reads with MiXCR, giving one entry per CDR3 protein. The sample carries about 180,000 distinct CDR3 sequences, 94% recorded once. Sequences were obtained from CD4+ T cells from PBMCs. The receptor set was obtained from a human donor with Susac syndrome. The CDR3 runs from the conserved cysteine through the conserved F or W. The D gene is left open where the match is weak. For some rows the clone size is stated as once, few or many, or as a class when expanded; others skip it.

D gene: NA; J gene: TRBJ2-2; V gene: TRBV6-2/TRBV6-3; clone size: NA; CDR3 protein: CASSGGSTGELFF; CDR3 DNA: TGTGCCAGCAGTGGGGGGAGCACCGGGGAGCTGTTTTTT
D gene: TRBD1; J gene: TRBJ1-5; V gene: TRBV6-5; clone size: NA; CDR3 protein: CASRTGKGNQPQHF; CDR3 DNA: TGTGCCAGCCGGACAGGGAAGGGCAATCAGCCCCAGCATTTT
D gene: TRBD1; J gene: TRBJ2-3; V gene: TRBV11-2; clone size: NA; CDR3 protein: CASSPNTGGMQYF; CDR3 DNA: TGTGCCAGCAGCCCTAACACAGGGGGAATGCAGTATTTT
D gene: TRBD1; J gene: TRBJ1-2; V gene: TRBV29-1; clone size: NA; CDR3 protein: CSAGGIGGGSSYGYTF; CDR3 DNA: TGCAGCGCAGGGGGGATCGGGGGCGGCTCCTCCTATGGCTACACCTTC
D gene: NA; J gene: TRBJ2-7; V gene: TRBV10-2; clone size: NA; CDR3 protein: CASSVRQAVAYEQYF; CDR3 DNA: TGCGCCAGCAGTGTGAGGCAAGCGGTGGCCTACGAGCAGTACTTC
D gene: TRBD1; J gene: TRBJ2-4; V gene: TRBV15; clone size: NA; CDR3 protein: CATSRGAGGNIQYF; CDR3 DNA: TGTGCCACCAGCAGAGGGGCAGGGGGCAACATTCAGTACTTC
D gene: TRBD1; J gene: TRBJ1-6; V gene: TRBV4-3; clone size: NA; CDR3 protein: CASSQGGQLNSPLHF; CDR3 DNA: TGCGCCAGCAGCCAAGGGGGACAGCTTAATTCACCCCTCCACTTT
D gene: NA; J gene: TRBJ2-1; V gene: TRBV30; clone size: NA; CDR3 protein: CAWSDTSPGEQFF; CDR3 DNA: TGTGCCTGGAGTGATACTAGCCCCGGTGAGCAGTTCTTC
D gene: NA; J gene: TRBJ1-3; V gene: TRBV3-1; clone size: NA; CDR3 protein: CASSPGASGNTIYF; CDR3 DNA: TGTGCCAGCAGCCCTGGCGCCTCTGGAAACACCATATATTTT
D gene: NA; J gene: TRBJ1-2; V gene: TRBV30; clone size: NA; CDR3 protein: CAWSEAEDGYTF; CDR3 DNA: TGTGCCTGGAGTGAGGCAGAAGATGGCTACACCTTC
D gene: TRBD2; J gene: TRBJ2-7; V gene: TRBV30; clone size: NA; CDR3 protein: CAWSLSGGYYEQYF; CDR3 DNA: TGTGCCTGGAGTCTTAGCGGGGGCTACTACGAGCAGTACTTC
D gene: TRBD1; J gene: TRBJ2-3; V gene: TRBV2; clone size: NA; CDR3 protein: CASILTGGADTQYF; CDR3 DNA: TGTGCCAGCATCCTGACAGGGGGTGCAGATACGCAGTATTTT
D gene: NA; J gene: TRBJ1-6; V gene: TRBV6-5; clone size: once; CDR3 protein: CASRGRQAVSPLHF; CDR3 DNA: TGTGCCAGCAGGGGCAGACAGGCGGTTTCACCCCTCCACTTT
D gene: TRBD2; J gene: TRBJ2-3; V gene: TRBV5-1; clone size: once; CDR3 protein: CASTLAATNSDTQYF; CDR3 DNA: TGCGCCAGCACCCTAGCGGCTACCAACTCAGATACGCAGTATTTT
D gene: NA; J gene: TRBJ2-2; V gene: TRBV25-1; clone size: NA; CDR3 protein: CASSDRKGRTGELFF; CDR3 DNA: TGTGCCAGCAGTGATAGAAAGGGGCGAACCGGGGAGCTGTTTTTT
D gene: NA; J gene: TRBJ1-5; V gene: TRBV12-3/TRBV12-4; clone size: NA; CDR3 protein: CASSFRLEISRNQPQHF; CDR3 DNA: TGTGCCAGCAGCTTTCGGCTCGAGATATCTAGGAATCAGCCCCAGCATTTT
D gene: TRBD1; J gene: TRBJ2-7; V gene: TRBV7-2; clone size: NA; CDR3 protein: CASSPRTGLYGPYEQYF; CDR3 DNA: TGTGCCAGCAGCCCAAGGACAGGGTTGTATGGGCCCTACGAGCAGTACTTC
D gene: NA; J gene: TRBJ2-3; V gene: TRBV20-1; clone size: NA; CDR3 protein: CSARFGLLPDTQYF; CDR3 DNA: TGCAGTGCTAGATTTGGCCTCCTCCCAGATACGCAGTATTTT
D gene: NA; J gene: TRBJ1-1; V gene: TRBV2; clone size: NA; CDR3 protein: CASSEQGEAFF; CDR3 DNA: TGTGCCAGCAGTGAACAGGGGGAAGCTTTCTTT
D gene: NA; J gene: TRBJ2-7; V gene: TRBV3-1; clone size: NA; CDR3 protein: CASSLQGGGSYEQYF; CDR3 DNA: TGTGCCAGCAGCCTCCAGGGAGGGGGATCTTACGAGCAGTACTTC
D gene: NA; J gene: TRBJ1-2; V gene: TRBV5-1; clone size: NA; CDR3 protein: CASSPRGQDGYTF; CDR3 DNA: TGCGCCAGCAGCCCCCGCGGGCAGGATGGCTACACCTTC
D gene: TRBD1; J gene: TRBJ1-1; V gene: TRBV12-5; clone size: NA; CDR3 protein: CASGAPTGAEAFF; CDR3 DNA: TGTGCTAGTGGTGCCCCGACAGGGGCTGAAGCTTTCTTT
D gene: TRBD1; J gene: TRBJ1-2; V gene: TRBV20-1; clone size: NA; CDR3 protein: CSAREGTGGYTF; CDR3 DNA: TGCAGTGCTAGAGAGGGGACAGGCGGCTACACCTTC
D gene: TRBD2; J gene: TRBJ2-1; V gene: TRBV7-3; clone size: NA; CDR3 protein: CASSPGSSGPYNEQFF; CDR3 DNA: TGTGCCAGCAGCCCCGGGTCTAGCGGGCCATACAATGAGCAGTTCTTC
D gene: NA; J gene: TRBJ2-1; V gene: TRBV6-5; clone size: NA; CDR3 protein: CASSYSPAGRYNEQFF; CDR3 DNA: TGTGCCAGCAGTTACTCGCCGGCGGGAAGGTACAATGAGCAGTTCTTC
D gene: NA; J gene: TRBJ2-7; V gene: TRBV2; clone size: NA; CDR3 protein: CASSDRSKLSEQYF; CDR3 DNA: TGTGCCAGCAGTGATCGGTCTAAATTGAGCGAGCAGTACTTC
D gene: NA; J gene: TRBJ1-6; V gene: TRBV19; clone size: NA; CDR3 protein: CASLAGSNSPLHF; CDR3 DNA: TGTGCCTCCCTAGCCGGGAGCAATTCACCCCTCCACTTT
D gene: NA; J gene: TRBJ1-6; V gene: TRBV11-2; clone size: once; CDR3 protein: CASVGQRDSPLHF; CDR3 DNA: TGTGCCAGCGTCGGACAGCGGGATTCGCCCCTCCACTTT
D gene: TRBD2; J gene: TRBJ2-3; V gene: TRBV6-4; clone size: NA; CDR3 protein: CASSDSSGGSDTQYF; CDR3 DNA: TGTGCCAGCAGTGACTCTAGCGGGGGGTCAGATACGCAGTATTTT
D gene: NA; J gene: TRBJ2-5; V gene: TRBV5-1; clone size: few; CDR3 protein: CASSLPGEETQYF; CDR3 DNA: TGCGCCAGCAGCTTACCAGGGGAAGAGACCCAGTACTTC
D gene: TRBD2; J gene: TRBJ2-1; V gene: TRBV29-1; clone size: NA; CDR3 protein: CSVFTSSGGTYNEQFF; CDR3 DNA: TGCAGCGTTTTTACGTCGTCCGGGGGGACCTACAATGAGCAGTTCTTC
D gene: TRBD1; J gene: TRBJ1-5; V gene: TRBV7-9; clone size: once; CDR3 protein: CASSLTGTVNQPQHF; CDR3 DNA: TGTGCCAGCAGCTTGACCGGGACAGTCAATCAGCCCCAGCATTTT
D gene: NA; J gene: TRBJ1-4; V gene: TRBV16; clone size: NA; CDR3 protein: CASSPQVTTNEKLFF; CDR3 DNA: TGTGCCAGCAGCCCTCAGGTCACAACTAATGAAAAACTGTTTTTT
D gene: TRBD1; J gene: TRBJ1-2; V gene: TRBV5-4; clone size: NA; CDR3 protein: CASSPTGQTYGYTF; CDR3 DNA: TGTGCCAGCAGCCCCACGGGACAGACTTATGGCTACACCTTC
D gene: NA; J gene: TRBJ2-7; V gene: TRBV15; clone size: NA; CDR3 protein: CATSRDLEGRGEQYF; CDR3 DNA: TGTGCCACCAGCAGAGATCTTGAGGGTAGGGGCGAGCAGTACTTC
D gene: TRBD2; J gene: TRBJ2-5; V gene: TRBV20-1; clone size: NA; CDR3 protein: CSASSGGAQETQYF; CDR3 DNA: TGCAGTGCTTCTAGCGGGGGTGCCCAAGAGACCCAGTACTTC
D gene: NA; J gene: TRBJ2-7; V gene: TRBV4-1; clone size: NA; CDR3 protein: CASSQGWGGPIYEQYF; CDR3 DNA: TGCGCCAGCAGCCAAGGGTGGGGGGGCCCGATCTACGAGCAGTACTTC